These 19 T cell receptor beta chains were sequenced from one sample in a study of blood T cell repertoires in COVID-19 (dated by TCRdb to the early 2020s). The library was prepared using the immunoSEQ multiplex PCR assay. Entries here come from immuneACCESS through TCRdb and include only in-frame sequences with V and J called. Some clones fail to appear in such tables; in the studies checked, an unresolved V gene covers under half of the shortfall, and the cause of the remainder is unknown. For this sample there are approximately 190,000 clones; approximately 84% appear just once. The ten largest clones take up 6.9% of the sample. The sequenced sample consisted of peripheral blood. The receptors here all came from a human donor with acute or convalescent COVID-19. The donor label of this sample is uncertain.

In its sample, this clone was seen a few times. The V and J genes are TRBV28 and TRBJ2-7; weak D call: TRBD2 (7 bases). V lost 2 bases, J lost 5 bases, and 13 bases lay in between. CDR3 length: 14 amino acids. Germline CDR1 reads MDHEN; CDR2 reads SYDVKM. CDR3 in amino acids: CASSLRGGRNEQYF. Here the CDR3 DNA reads TGTGCCAGCAGTTTAAGGGGGGGTCGGAACGAGCAGTACTTC.

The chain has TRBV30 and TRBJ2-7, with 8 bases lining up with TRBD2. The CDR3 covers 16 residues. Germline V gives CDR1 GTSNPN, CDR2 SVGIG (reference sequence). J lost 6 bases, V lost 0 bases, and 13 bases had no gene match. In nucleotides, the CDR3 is TGTGCCTGGAGTGTAGCGGGAGCCACCGGGAAGCCCGAGCAGTACTTC. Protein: CAWSVAGATGKPEQYF.

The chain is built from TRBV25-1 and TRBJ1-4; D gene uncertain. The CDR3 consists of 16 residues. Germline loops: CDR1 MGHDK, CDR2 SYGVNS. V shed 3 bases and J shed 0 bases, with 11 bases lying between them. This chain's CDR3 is CASSDGRRSTNEKLFF. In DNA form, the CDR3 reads TGTGCCAGCAGTGATGGGCGAAGGTCAACTAATGAAAAACTGTTTTTT.

The CDR3 DNA reads as TGTGCCAGCAGCACCCGACAGGGGGATCAGCCCCAGCATTTT. This codes for CASSTRQGDQPQHF. The chain carries TRBV7-2 and TRBJ1-5; TRBD1 agrees at 9 bases. V lost 5 bases, J lost 5 bases, and 4 bases stayed unmatched. This CDR3 region has 14 residues. Germline V lookup: CDR1 SGHTA, CDR2 FQGNSA.

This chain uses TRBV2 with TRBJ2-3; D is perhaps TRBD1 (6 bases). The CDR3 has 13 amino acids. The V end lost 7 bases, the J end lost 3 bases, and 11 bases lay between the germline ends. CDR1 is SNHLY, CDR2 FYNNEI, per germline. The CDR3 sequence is CASNGQWTDTQYF. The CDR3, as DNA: TGTGCCAGCAACGGACAGTGGACAGATACGCAGTATTTT.

CDR3 region: CASRDSIPGGEKLFF. Here the CDR3 DNA reads TGTGCCAGCCGGGACAGCATTCCTGGGGGTGAAAAACTGTTTTTT. V is TRBV27 and J is TRBJ1-4, with 7 bases that match TRBD1. Germline CDR1 MNHEY, CDR2 SMNVEV (reference sequence). V lost 8 bases and J lost 7; bases outside the gene matches: 13. The CDR3 is 15 amino acids.

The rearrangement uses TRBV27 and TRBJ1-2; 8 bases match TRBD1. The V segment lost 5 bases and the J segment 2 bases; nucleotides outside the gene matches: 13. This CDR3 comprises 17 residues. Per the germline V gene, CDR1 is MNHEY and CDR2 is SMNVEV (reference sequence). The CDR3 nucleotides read TGTGCCAGCAGTACATCGGACAGGGCGCGGAAAAACTATGGCTACACCTTC. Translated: CASSTSDRARKNYGYTF.

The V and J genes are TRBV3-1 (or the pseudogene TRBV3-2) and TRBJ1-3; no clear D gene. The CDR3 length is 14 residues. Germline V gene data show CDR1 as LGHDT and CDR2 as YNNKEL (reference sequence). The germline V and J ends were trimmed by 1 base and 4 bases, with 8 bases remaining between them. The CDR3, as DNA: TGTGCCAGCAGCCAAGGTAGAGGAGGAAACACCATATATTTT. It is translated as CASSQGRGGNTIYF.

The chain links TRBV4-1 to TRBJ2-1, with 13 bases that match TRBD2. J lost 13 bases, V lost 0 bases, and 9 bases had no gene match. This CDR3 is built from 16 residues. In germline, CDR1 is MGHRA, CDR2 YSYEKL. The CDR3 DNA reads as TGCGCCAGCAGCCAAGAGGGCAGGGGGGGACTAGCGGGACAGTTCTTC. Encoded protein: CASSQEGRGGLAGQFF.

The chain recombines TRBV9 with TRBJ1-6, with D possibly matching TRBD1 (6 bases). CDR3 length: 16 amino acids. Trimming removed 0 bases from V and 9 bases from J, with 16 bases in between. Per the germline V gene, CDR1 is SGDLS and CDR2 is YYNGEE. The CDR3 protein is CASSVGGGALVSPLHF. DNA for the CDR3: TGTGCCAGCAGCGTAGGAGGGGGGGCTCTGGTTTCACCCCTCCACTTT.

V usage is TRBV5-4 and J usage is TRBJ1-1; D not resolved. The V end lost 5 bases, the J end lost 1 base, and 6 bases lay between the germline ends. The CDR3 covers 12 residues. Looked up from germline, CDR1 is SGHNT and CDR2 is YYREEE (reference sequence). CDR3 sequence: CASSKRNTEAFF. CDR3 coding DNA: TGTGCCAGCAGTAAGAGGAACACTGAAGCTTTCTTT.

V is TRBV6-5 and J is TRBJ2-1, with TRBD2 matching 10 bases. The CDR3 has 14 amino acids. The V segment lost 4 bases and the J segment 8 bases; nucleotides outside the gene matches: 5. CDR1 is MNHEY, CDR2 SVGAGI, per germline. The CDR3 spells CASSSSGTSDEQFF. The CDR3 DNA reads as TGTGCCAGCAGTTCATCCGGGACTAGCGATGAGCAGTTCTTC.

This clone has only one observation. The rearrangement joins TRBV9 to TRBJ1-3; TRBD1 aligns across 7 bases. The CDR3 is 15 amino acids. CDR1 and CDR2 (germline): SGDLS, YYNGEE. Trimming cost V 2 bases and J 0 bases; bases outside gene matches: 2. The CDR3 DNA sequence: TGTGCCAGCAGCGTCGGACAGGTCTCTGGAAACACCATATATTTT. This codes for CASSVGQVSGNTIYF.

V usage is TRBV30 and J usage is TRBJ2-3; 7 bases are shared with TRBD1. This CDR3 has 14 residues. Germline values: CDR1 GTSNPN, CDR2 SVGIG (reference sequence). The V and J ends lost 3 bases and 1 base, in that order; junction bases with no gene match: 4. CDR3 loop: CAWRRGLGTDTQYF. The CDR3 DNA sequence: TGTGCCTGGAGGAGGGGGCTCGGCACAGATACGCAGTATTTT.

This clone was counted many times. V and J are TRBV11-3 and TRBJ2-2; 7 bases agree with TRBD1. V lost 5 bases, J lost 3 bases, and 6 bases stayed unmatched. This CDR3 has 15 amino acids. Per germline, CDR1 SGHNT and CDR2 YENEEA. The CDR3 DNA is TGTGCCAGCAGCCGCACCGGGACAGACACCGGGGAGCTGTTTTTT. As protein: CASSRTGTDTGELFF. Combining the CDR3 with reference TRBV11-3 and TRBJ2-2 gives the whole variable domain EAGVVQSPRYKIIEKKQPVAFWCNPISGHNTLYWYLQNLGQGPELLIRYENEEAVDDSQLPKDRFSAERLKGVDSTLKIQPAELGDSAVYLCASSRTGTDTGELFFGEGSRLTVL.

CDR3 sequence reads: CASSPSAGGSVNEQFF. The CDR3 DNA sequence: TGTGCCAGCTCACCTTCGGCGGGAGGGTCGGTTAATGAGCAGTTCTTC. V gene TRBV18 combines with J gene TRBJ2-1, with TRBD2 identical over 9 bases. This CDR3 region has 16 residues. Looked up from germline, CDR1 is KGHSH and CDR2 is LQKENI. Germline trimming cut 3 bases from V and 7 bases from J; bases unmatched to any gene: 10.

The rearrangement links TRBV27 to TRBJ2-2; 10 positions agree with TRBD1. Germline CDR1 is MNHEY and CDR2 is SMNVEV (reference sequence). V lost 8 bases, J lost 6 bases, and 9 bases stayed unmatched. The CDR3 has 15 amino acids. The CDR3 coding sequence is TGTGCCAGCTGTCGACCGACAGGGGGCTCCGGGGAGCTGTTTTTT. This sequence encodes CASCRPTGGSGELFF.

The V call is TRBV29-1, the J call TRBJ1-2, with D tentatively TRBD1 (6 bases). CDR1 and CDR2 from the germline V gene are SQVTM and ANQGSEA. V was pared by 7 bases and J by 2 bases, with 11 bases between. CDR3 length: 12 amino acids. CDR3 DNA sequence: TGCAGCGCTCCGGACAGCAACTATGGCTACACCTTC. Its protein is CSAPDSNYGYTF.

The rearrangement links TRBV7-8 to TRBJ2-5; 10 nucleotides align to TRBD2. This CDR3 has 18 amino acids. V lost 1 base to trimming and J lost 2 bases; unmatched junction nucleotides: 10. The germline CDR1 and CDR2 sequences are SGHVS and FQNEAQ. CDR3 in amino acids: CASSLVVPQLAGQETQYF. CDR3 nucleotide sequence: TGTGCCAGCAGCTTAGTGGTTCCCCAACTAGCGGGACAAGAGACCCAGTACTTC.